This record concerns one T cell receptor beta chain sequence. The sample originates from a study of shared clonotypes between healthy human individuals. The V gene's germline CDR1 is KGHSH and CDR2 LQKENI. CDR3 length: 12 amino acids. Trimming cost V 3 bases and J 11 bases, with 13 bases left between them. The assay was immunoSEQ multiplex PCR, and TCRdb's table has in-frame clones only and misses some. Of 400,000 to 500,000 clones in the sample, about 79% were seen once. This receptor was obtained from a woman aged 40 to 50 in good health. Some clones in this sample may be carry-over from other donors' samples. V and J are TRBV18 and TRBJ1-1; D is ambiguous. Input material: PBMCs. As DNA, the CDR3 is TGTGCCAGCTCACCCGGGGTGCCGGAGGCTTTCTTT. It yields the protein CASSPGVPEAFF.